The source of this TCR beta chain is a study of blood T cell repertoires in COVID-19. Study overall: The United States, Italy and Spain provided the acute and convalescent COVID-19 samples.

Patients in Seattle were enrolled during active infection, then followed longitudinally. CDR3 length: 15 residues. Per the germline V gene, CDR1 is MNHEY and CDR2 is SVGAGI. V shed 6 bases and J shed 0 bases, with 13 bases lying between them. Clones were read by immunoSEQ multiplex PCR, and TCRdb kept only the in-frame ones, dropping some. The sample gives around 160,000 clones, approximately 87% of which show up once; 10% is in the top ten. Specimen: peripheral blood. The V and J genes are TRBV6-5 and TRBJ2-3; D call uncertain. The receptor comes from a woman in her 70s with COVID-19, enrolled during active disease. DNA for the CDR3: TGTGCCAGCAGGGGTAGGCGGATAAGCACAGATACGCAGTATTTT. Its protein product is CASRGRRISTDTQYF.